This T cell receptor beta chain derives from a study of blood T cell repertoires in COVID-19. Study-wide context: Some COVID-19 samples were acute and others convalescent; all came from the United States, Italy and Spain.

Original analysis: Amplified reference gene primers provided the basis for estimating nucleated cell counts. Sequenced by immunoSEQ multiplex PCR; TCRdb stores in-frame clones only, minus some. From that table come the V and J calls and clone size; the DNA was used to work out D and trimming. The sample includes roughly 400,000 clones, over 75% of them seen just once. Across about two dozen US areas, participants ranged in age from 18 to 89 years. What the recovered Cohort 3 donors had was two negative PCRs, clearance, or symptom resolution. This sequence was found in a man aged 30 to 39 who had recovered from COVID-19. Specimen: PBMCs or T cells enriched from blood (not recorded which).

CDR3 region: CASSVRQAFF. Here the CDR3 DNA reads TGTGCCAGCAGTGTCCGACAGGCTTTCTTT. The V call is TRBV2, the J call TRBJ1-1; maybe TRBD1 (5 bases). This CDR3 comprises 10 residues. The V end was cut by 4 bases, the J end by 11 bases, with 8 bases between. Germline V gene lookup returns CDR1 SNHLY and CDR2 FYNNEI.